This T cell receptor beta chain was sequenced for a study of tumor-infiltrating lymphocytes in primary liver carcinoma. Whole-study results and caveats: Only about 7-25% of top clones were detected in each of the five tumor regions. Tumor region pairs overlapped more than did tumor-adjacent and tumor-blood pairs.

Scientists recovered RNA and DNA together from roughly 18-30 mg of unsorted bulk tissue. Viable tumor cells exceeded 85% in all tumor samples. Details on this clonotype: Its antigen is still unknown.

A primer in the constant region served to generate TCR beta cDNA from approximately 460 ng of total RNA. Investigators got TCR beta libraries out of three nested multiplex PCR rounds, done with slightly modified ARM-PCR. TCRdb ran MiXCR on the multiplex PCR reads and lists one entry per CDR3 protein. The sample records 75,000 to 90,000 distinct CDR3 sequences, around 70% being singletons. The clonotype comes from a man aged 40-55 years with primary liver carcinoma and hepatitis B virus infection. Sequencing used liver tumor tissue from sampling region 1. As for subset: tumor region T1, superior pole.

The CDR3 DNA follows: TGCGCCAGCAGTCCGCCCGAGACAGGGGGAGAGACCCAGTACTTC. Translation gives CASSPPETGGETQYF. The chain is built from TRBV23-1 and TRBJ2-5; the match to TRBD1 covers 9 bases. TRBV23-1 is labeled an ORF, and its function is uncertain. There are 15 residues in the CDR3. Losses at the gene ends were 4 bases for V and 4 bases for J; bases not matched to a gene: 7.